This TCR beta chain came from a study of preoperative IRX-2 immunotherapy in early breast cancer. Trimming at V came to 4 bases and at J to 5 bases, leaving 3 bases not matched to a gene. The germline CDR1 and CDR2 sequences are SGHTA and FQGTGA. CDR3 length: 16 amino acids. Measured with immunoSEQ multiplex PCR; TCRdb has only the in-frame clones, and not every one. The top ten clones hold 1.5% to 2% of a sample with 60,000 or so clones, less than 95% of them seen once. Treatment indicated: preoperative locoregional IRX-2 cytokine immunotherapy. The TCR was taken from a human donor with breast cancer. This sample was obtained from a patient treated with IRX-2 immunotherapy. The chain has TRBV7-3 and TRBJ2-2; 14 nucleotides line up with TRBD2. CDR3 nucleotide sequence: TGTGCCAGCAGCTCTGGACTAGCGGGAGGAACCGGGGAGCTGTTTTTT. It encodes CASSSGLAGGTGELFF.